What follows describes a single T cell receptor beta chain. The germline V gene has CDR1 MDHEN and CDR2 SYDVKM. The CDR3 has 14 amino acids. V lost 3 bases and J lost 8, with 16 bases in between. The protocol was immunoSEQ multiplex PCR, while the TCRdb copy is restricted to in-frame clones and leaves out a portion. The table shows under 250,000 clones, with 92% occurring only once. Followed over time, Seattle patients had been enrolled while infection was active. This entry is derived from a study of blood T cell repertoires in COVID-19. Overall study: COVID-19 samples, acute and convalescent, were from the United States, Italy and Spain. Sources were T cells, B-cell-depleted T cells, or PBMCs; the material itself was cDNA or gDNA.

The receptor was isolated from a man in his 60s with COVID-19, enrolled during active disease. V is TRBV28 and J is TRBJ1-2; D call uncertain. Source material: peripheral blood. CDR3 in DNA: TGTGCCAGCAGTTTGGGCCGCGCCCTCGGCGGCTACACCTTC. It specifies CASSLGRALGGYTF.